The text below deals with one T cell receptor (beta chain). The antigen remains unidentified. These data belong to a study of a mutant IDH1 vaccine in newly diagnosed glioma. Overall study: Vaccination started 4-6 weeks after radiotherapy alone, or with temozolomide cycles. Former treatment meant radiotherapy, temozolomide, or both; the majority had gotten both.

The method was immunoSEQ multiplex PCR; TCRdb's version includes in-frame clones alone and lacks a portion of them. Counted here are fewer than 70,000 clones, roughly 87% occurring once; the ten biggest clones make up around 4.1%. In germline, CDR1 is SGDLS, CDR2 YYNGEE. The V gene lost 0 bases and the J gene lost 2 bases, with 12 bases spanning the gap. The CDR3 runs 15 residues. Study-wide results and caveats: Vaccine-induced immune responses were detected in about 93% of patients.

Time point described: week 47, end of study. Every vaccination contained 300 ug of the mutant IDH1 20-mer peptide and was paired with topical imiquimod. The V call is TRBV9, the J call TRBJ2-7, with D perhaps TRBD2 (5 bases). This TCR was recovered from a man aged 25-45 years with glioma. The sequences come from PBMCs, collected from a glioma patient whose treatment included an IDH1 peptide vaccine. The DNA of the CDR3 is TGTGCCAGCAGCGTAGGGGCCATCGGGGCCTACGAGCAGTACTTC. Translated: CASSVGAIGAYEQYF.